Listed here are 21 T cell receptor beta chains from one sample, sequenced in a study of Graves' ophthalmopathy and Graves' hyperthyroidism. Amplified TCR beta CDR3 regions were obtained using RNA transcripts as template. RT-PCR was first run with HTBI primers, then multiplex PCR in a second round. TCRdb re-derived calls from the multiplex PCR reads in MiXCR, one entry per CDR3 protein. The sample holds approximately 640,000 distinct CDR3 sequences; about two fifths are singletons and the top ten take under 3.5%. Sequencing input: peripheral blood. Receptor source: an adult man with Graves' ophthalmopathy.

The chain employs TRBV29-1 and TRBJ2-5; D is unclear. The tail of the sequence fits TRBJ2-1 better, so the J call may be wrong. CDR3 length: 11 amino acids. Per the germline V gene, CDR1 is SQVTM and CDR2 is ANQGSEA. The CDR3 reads CSGGAYNEQFF. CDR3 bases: TGCAGCGGAGGCGCTTACAATGAGCAGTTCTTC.

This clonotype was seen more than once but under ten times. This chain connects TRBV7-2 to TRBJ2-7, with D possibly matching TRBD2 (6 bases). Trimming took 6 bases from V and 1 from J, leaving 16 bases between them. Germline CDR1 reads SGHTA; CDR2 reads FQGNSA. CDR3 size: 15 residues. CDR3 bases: TGTGCCAGCAGTGACTGGGACTGGGGATCCTACGAGCAGTACTTC. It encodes CASSDWDWGSYEQYF.

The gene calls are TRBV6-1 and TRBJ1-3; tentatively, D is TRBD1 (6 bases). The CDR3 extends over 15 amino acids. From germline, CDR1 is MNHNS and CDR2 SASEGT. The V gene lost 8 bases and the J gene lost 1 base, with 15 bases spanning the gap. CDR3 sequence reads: CASRRTVPSGNTIYF. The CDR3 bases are TGTGCCAGCCGAAGGACAGTGCCTTCTGGAAACACCATATATTTT.

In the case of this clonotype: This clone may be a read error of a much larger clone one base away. The CDR3 sequence is CASSLGHSSSYGQYF. Written as DNA, the CDR3 is TGTGCCAGCAGCTTAGGACACTCCAGCTCCTACGGGCAGTACTTC. V usage is TRBV7-9 and J usage is TRBJ2-7; D gene unclear. This CDR3 has 15 residues. Germline V gives CDR1 SEHNR, CDR2 FQNEAQ (reference sequence).

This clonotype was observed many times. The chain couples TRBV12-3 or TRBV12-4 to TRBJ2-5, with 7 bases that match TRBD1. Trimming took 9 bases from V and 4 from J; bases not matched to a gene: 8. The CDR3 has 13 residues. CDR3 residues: CASRGQISETQYF. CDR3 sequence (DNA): TGTGCCAGTAGGGGACAGATCTCAGAGACCCAGTACTTC.

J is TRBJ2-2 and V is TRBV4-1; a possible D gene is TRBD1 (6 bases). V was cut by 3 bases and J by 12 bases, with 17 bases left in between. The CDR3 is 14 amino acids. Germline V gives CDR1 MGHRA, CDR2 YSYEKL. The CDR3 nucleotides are TGCGCCAGCAGCCAGCGAGGGGGAACGGCGAAGCTGTTTTTT. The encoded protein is CASSQRGGTAKLFF.

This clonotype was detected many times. For the CDR3, the DNA is TGTGCCAGCAGCTTGGATAGCGGGAGTGAGGCCGAGCAGTACTTC. It yields the protein CASSLDSGSEAEQYF. The rearrangement links TRBV5-6 to TRBJ2-7, with 9 positions matching TRBD2. Losses at the gene ends were 0 bases for V and 6 bases for J; bases not matched to a gene: 7. This CDR3 contains 15 residues. Germline V gene lookup returns CDR1 SGHDT and CDR2 YYEEEE.

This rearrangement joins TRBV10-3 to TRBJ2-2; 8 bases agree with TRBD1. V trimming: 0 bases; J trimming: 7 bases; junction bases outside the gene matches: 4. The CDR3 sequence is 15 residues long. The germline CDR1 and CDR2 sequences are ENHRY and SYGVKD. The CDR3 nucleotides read TGTGCCATCAGTGAGTCCAACAGGGGGTACGGGGAGCTGTTTTTT. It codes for CAISESNRGYGELFF.

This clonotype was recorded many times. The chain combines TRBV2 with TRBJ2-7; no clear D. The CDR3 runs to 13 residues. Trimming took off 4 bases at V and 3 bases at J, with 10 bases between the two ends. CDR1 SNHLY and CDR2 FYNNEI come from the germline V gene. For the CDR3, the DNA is TGTGCCAGCAGTGCTGGACGGTTCTACGAGCAGTACTTC. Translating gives CASSAGRFYEQYF.

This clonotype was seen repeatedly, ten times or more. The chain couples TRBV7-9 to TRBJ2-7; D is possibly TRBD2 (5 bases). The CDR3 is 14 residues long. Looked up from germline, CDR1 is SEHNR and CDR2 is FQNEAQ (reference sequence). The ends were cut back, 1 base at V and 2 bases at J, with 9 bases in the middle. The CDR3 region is CASSLGRTPYEQYF. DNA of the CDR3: TGTGCCAGCAGCTTAGGCAGGACTCCCTACGAGCAGTACTTC.

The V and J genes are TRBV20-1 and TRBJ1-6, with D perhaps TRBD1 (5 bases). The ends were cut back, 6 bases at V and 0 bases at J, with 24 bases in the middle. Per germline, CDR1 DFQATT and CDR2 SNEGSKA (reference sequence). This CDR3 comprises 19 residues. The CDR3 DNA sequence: TGCAGTGCACCCCGGGCCTACTGGCGAGGGGACTCCTATAATTCACCCCTCCACTTT. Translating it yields CSAPRAYWRGDSYNSPLHF.

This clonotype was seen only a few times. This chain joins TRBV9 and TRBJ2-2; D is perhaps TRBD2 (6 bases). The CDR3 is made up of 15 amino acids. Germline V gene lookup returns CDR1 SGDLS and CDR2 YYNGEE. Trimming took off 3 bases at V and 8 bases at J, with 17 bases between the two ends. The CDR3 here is CASSARGTLGGELFF. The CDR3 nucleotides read TGTGCCAGCAGCGCTCGCGGGACCTTAGGGGGGGAGCTGTTTTTT. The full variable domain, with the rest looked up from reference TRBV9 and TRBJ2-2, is DSGVTQTPKHLITATGQRVTLRCSPRSGDLSVYWYQQSLDQGLQFLIQYYNGEERAKGNILERFSAQQFPDLHSELNLSSLELGDSALYFCASSARGTLGGELFFGEGSRLTVL.

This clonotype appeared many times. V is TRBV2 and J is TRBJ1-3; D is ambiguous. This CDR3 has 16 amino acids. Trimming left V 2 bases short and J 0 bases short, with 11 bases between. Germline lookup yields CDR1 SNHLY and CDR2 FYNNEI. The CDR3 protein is CASSEFMAISGNTIYF. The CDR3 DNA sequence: TGTGCCAGCAGTGAATTCATGGCCATCTCTGGAAACACCATATATTTT.

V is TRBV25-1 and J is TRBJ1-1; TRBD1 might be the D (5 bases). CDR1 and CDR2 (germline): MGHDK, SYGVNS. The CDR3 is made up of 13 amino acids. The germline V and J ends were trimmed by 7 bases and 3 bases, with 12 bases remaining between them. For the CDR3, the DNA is TGTGCCAGCAATTCAGGGAGTTACACTGAAGCTTTCTTT. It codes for CASNSGSYTEAFF.

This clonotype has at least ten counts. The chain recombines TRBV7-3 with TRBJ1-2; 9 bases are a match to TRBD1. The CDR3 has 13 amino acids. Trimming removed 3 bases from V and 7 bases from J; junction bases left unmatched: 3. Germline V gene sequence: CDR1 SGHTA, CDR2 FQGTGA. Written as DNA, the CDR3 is TGTGCCAGCAGCTTTACAGGGGGCCGTGGCTACACCTTC. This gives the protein CASSFTGGRGYTF.

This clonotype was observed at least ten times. CDR3 coding DNA: TGTGCCAGTAGCACACTGGGGAGCGACGAGCAGTACTTC. Translating gives CASSTLGSDEQYF. This chain joins TRBV19 and TRBJ2-7; the D gene is possibly TRBD2 (5 bases). Trimming removed 6 bases from V and 5 bases from J, with 14 bases in between. The CDR3 totals 13 residues. Germline values: CDR1 LNHDA, CDR2 SQIVND (reference sequence).

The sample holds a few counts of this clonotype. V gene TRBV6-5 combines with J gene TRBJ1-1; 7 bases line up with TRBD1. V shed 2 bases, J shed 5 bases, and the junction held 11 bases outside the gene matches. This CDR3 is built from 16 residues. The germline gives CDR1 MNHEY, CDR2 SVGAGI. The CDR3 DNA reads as TGTGCCAGCAGTTACGGGGCAGGGGGTTTGTATACTGAAGCTTTCTTT. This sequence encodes CASSYGAGGLYTEAFF.

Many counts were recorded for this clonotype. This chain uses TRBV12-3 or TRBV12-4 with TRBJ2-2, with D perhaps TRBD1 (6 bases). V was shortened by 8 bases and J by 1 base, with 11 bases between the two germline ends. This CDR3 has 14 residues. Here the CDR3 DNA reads TGTGCCAGCCCATTGGACAGGAACACCGGGGAGCTGTTTTTT. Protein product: CASPLDRNTGELFF.

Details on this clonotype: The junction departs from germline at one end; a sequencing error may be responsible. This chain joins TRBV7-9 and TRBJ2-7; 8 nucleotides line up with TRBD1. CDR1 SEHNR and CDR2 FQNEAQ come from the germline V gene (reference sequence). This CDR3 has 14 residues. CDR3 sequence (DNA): TGTGCCAGCAGCTCGACAGGGGTAACCTACGTGCAGTACTTC. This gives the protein CASSSTGVTYVQYF.

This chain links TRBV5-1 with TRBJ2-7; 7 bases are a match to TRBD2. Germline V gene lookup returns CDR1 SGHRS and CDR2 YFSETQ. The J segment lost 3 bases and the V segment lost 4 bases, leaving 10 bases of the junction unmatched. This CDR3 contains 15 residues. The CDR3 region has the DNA TGCGCCAGCAGCCCCTTGCGAGGCGGGGGCTACGAGCAGTACTTC. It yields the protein CASSPLRGGGYEQYF.

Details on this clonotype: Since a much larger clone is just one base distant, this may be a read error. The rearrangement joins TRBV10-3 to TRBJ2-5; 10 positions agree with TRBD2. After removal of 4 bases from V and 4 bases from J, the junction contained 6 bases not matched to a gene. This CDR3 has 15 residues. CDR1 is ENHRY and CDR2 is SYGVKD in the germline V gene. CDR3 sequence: CAISAGTSAGETQYF. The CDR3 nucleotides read TGTGCCATCAGTGCTGGGACTAGCGCTGGAGAGACCCAGTACTTC.